This TCR beta chain stems from a study of low-dose radiotherapy and immunotherapy resistance in tumors (dated by TCRdb to the early 2020s). Concerning the study at large: In Cohort 1, 0.5 Gy per fraction was delivered every 2 weeks, and a total PTV dose of 6.5 Gy was prescribed. The translational analysis covered eight patients: three from the first dose cohort and the first five from the second dose cohort. Patients were given nivolumab as a 240 mg flat dose every two weeks and ipilimumab at 1 mg/kg every six weeks, with both drugs delivered intravenously. Cohort 2 received 1 Gy per fraction every two weeks, with a total of 13 Gy over 26 weeks. Patients took aspirin 300 mg orally once daily for four cycles, starting on cycle 1 day 1. Every two weeks, patients got intravenous cyclophosphamide at 200 mg/m2, given one day ahead of each radiation and immunotherapy administration. The trial did not randomize participants into treatment groups.

This clonotype showed up many times. What this receptor recognizes is not known. Per-base quality was not reported, and no clone a single base away is much larger than it. The time point label here, explained by the study, means: after trial treatment. The treatment or condition label here, explained by the study, means: LDRT plus nivolumab, ipilimumab, low-dose cyclophosphamide and aspirin (RACIN trial). The donors took part in RACIN, a single-arm, phase I, dose-escalation trial that combined nivolumab, ipilimumab, aspirin, low-dose cyclophosphamide and low-dose radiotherapy. Patients with advanced, TIL-negative solid tumors were considered eligible. Sequenced using an Illumina HiSeq 2500. To make first-strand cDNA, Superscript III was used along with a set of TRAV- and TRBV-specific primers so that both the TCRalpha and TCRbeta chains were covered. TCRs were amplified for 20 to 25 PCR cycles with Phusion, using a constant-region primer paired with the adapter attached to the V primers. Isolated mRNA was amplified with the MessageAmp II aRNA Amplification Kit, using a roughly 17-hour in vitro transcription at 37°C. mRNA for TCR sequencing was isolated with the Dynabeads mRNA DIRECT Purification Kit. A second roughly 25-cycle Phusion PCR added indexed Illumina adapters, and products were purified with AMPure XP beads. The authors' pipeline ran thus. Using custom Perl scripts, TCR sequences that encoded the same protein were pooled, out-of-frame sequences were dropped, and the abundance of each clonotype was calculated. Any TCR sequence supported by only a single read was excluded from analysis. Shannon entropy, Gini index, clonality, richness, and the frequency of TCRs shared between repertoires were included as repertoire metrics. TCRdb reran the public reads through fastp at Q25 and MiXCR, keeping productive beta chains. Entries that share a CDR3 protein sequence are merged under the most common genes and DNA. These V and J calls originate from TCRdb's pipeline instead of the authors' own analysis. This sample has under 90,000 distinct CDR3 sequences in its table, and about a sixth of those were observed once. The ten largest clones take up 1.3% to 1.5% of the sample.

The material was PBMCs, obtained after low-dose radiotherapy plus immunotherapy. The sequence was obtained from a male donor with prostate cancer.

Read as DNA, the sequence is TGCGCCAGCAGCCTCTCAGACAGGACTAAAGAGACCCAGTACTTC. Its translation reads: CASSLSDRTKETQYF. Recombination linked TRBV5-1 to TRBJ2-5; the D call could be TRBD1 or TRBD2, with each sharing 6 bases. The CDR3 contains 15 residues, cysteine and phenylalanine counted. The kept DNA is CDR3 alone, 45 bases in frame from the first base. Trimming at the junction amounts to 4 bases on V and 3 bases on J, and the germline ends lie 16 bases apart. CDR1 and CDR2 (SGHRS, YFSETQ) derive from the germline V gene.